These T cell receptor beta chains were read from a single sample in a study of identical twins. From the 5' RACE reads, TCRdb called clonotypes with MiXCR, one entry per CDR3 protein. This table holds approximately 530,000 distinct CDR3 sequences, around 22% found once. The same specimen was also included in a second study, on yellow fever vaccine responses in identical twins.

Sequencing used CD4+ T cells sorted from blood. Every receptor here comes from a woman aged 18-30 years in good health. The CDR3 runs from the conserved cysteine through the conserved F or W. A D gene is named only where the DNA matches it firmly. The size of a clone is reported for some rows only, either as once, few or many, or as a class for expanded clones.

17	TRBV3-1	.	TRBD2	TRBJ2-5	TGTGCCAGCAGCCAAGAAGTTGGAGCGGGACACCAAGAGACCCAGTACTTC	CASSQEVGAGHQETQYF
13	TRBV28	.	.	TRBJ1-1	TGTGCCAGCAGCCGGACAATCGACACTGAAGCTTTCTTT	CASSRTIDTEAFF
12	TRBV6-5	.	.	TRBJ2-5	TGTGCCAGCAGTTCAGGGAAGGAGACCCAGTACTTC	CASSSGKETQYF
15	TRBV6-1	.	.	TRBJ1-1	TGTGCCAGCAGTGATTTAGGGGGGAGAATCTCTGAAGCTTTCTTT	CASSDLGGRISEAFF
16	TRBV7-9	.	.	TRBJ2-7	TGTGCCAGCAGCCTCGTTCTAGGGGAGAACTCCTACGAGCAGTACTTC	CASSLVLGENSYEQYF
13	TRBV20-1	few	TRBD1	TRBJ2-2	TGCAGTGCTAGGGGACAGGGTAACGGGGAGCTGTTTTTT	CSARGQGNGELFF
17	TRBV4-1	.	TRBD2	TRBJ2-1	TGCGCCAGCAGCCCCGGACTAGCGAAACAATCCTACAATGAGCAGTTCTTC	CASSPGLAKQSYNEQFF
16	TRBV3-1	few	.	TRBJ2-1	TGTGCCAGCAGCCAACCAGGCATAATTACCTACAATGAGCAGTTCTTC	CASSQPGIITYNEQFF
15	TRBV6-5	.	.	TRBJ2-3	TGTGCCAGCAGTTACGGGGGGACCCTCACAGATACGCAGTATTTT	CASSYGGTLTDTQYF
15	TRBV9	.	.	TRBJ2-4	TGTGCCAGCAGCGTTGGGGGGTTAGCCAAAAACATTCAGTACTTC	CASSVGGLAKNIQYF
15	TRBV20-1	.	.	TRBJ2-1	TGCAGTGCTCTCTTAGGCGGGATGGGCTACGATGAGCAGTTCTTC	CSALLGGMGYDEQFF
15	TRBV15	.	TRBD1	TRBJ2-1	TGTGCCACCAGCAAAGGACAGGGGGCGAACAATGAGCAGTTCTTC	CATSKGQGANNEQFF
15	TRBV5-6	.	TRBD1	TRBJ1-2	TGTGCCAGCAGCGTCGACAGGGGTTCTAACTATGGCTACACCTTC	CASSVDRGSNYGYTF
15	TRBV20-1	.	TRBD2	TRBJ2-1	TGCAGTGCTCGTGGCCCTAGCGGATCCTACAATGAGCAGTTCTTC	CSARGPSGSYNEQFF
15	TRBV6-5	.	.	TRBJ1-6	TGTGCCAGCAGTTACTCGATCAGGGAAATTTCACCCCTCCACTTT	CASSYSIREISPLHF
17	TRBV24-1	few	.	TRBJ2-7	TGTGCCACCAGTGATTTGCCAGGGCCGCCGGTTACCTACGAGCAGTACTTC	CATSDLPGPPVTYEQYF
16	TRBV7-9	many	TRBD2	TRBJ2-5	TGTGCCAGCAGCGCAGGGACTAGCGGGAACCAAGAGACCCAGTACTTC	CASSAGTSGNQETQYF
16	TRBV11-2	few	.	TRBJ2-2	TGTGCCAGCAGCGTTTTGGGCAGCGCGAACACCGGGGAGCTGTTTTTT	CASSVLGSANTGELFF
15	TRBV3-1	.	.	TRBJ2-3	TGTGCCAGCACCCCACAGGGCGATAGCACAGATACGCAGTATTTT	CASTPQGDSTDTQYF
15	TRBV4-2	.	.	TRBJ2-7	TGTGCCAGCAGCCAAGACCTAACAGGTTATTACGAGCAGTACTTC	CASSQDLTGYYEQYF
14	TRBV27	once	.	TRBJ2-5	TGTGCCAGCAGTCACCGCTCCCTCGGAGAGACCCAGTACTTC	CASSHRSLGETQYF
14	TRBV6-1	few	.	TRBJ1-5	TGTGCCAGCAGTGTTATCAGGGATAATCAGCCCCAGCATTTT	CASSVIRDNQPQHF
10	TRBV20-1	.	.	TRBJ1-2	TGCAGTGCTATCGGATATGGCTACACCTTC	CSAIGYGYTF
15	TRBV6-1	.	TRBD1	TRBJ1-4	TGTGCCAGCAGCCGCACCGGGACAGGGGTTGAAAAACTGTTTTTT	CASSRTGTGVEKLFF
16	TRBV19	.	TRBD2	TRBJ2-3	TGTGCCAGTAACTCCCAGCGGGGGCCCGGCACAGATACGCAGTATTTT	CASNSQRGPGTDTQYF
15	TRBV7-9	few	.	TRBJ2-7	TGTGCCAGCAGCTTAGGATCTAGATTAACCTACGAGCAGTACTTC	CASSLGSRLTYEQYF
18	TRBV4-2	few	.	TRBJ2-1	TGTGCCAGCAGCCAAGATTTGGTAGAGTCGAGCTCCTACAATGAGCAGTTCTTC	CASSQDLVESSSYNEQFF
13	TRBV20-1	.	.	TRBJ1-1	TGCAGTGCTAGTCACAACCCAGGGACTGAAGCTTTCTTT	CSASHNPGTEAFF
15	TRBV6-4	few	TRBD1	TRBJ1-6	TGTGCCAGCAGCCAAGCTAGGGACAGGGATTCACCCCTCCACTTT	CASSQARDRDSPLHF
15	TRBV20-1	once	.	TRBJ2-2	TGCAGTGCTAGAGATTTGGCGGTGATGACCGGGGAGCTGTTTTTT	CSARDLAVMTGELFF
13	TRBV25-1	once	.	TRBJ2-2	TGTGCCAGCAGTGACACGAACACCGGGGAGCTGTTTTTT	CASSDTNTGELFF
18	TRBV27	.	TRBD2	TRBJ2-6	TGTGCCAGCAGTTTTACGGGACTAGCGAGGCCTGGGGCCAACGTCCTGACTTTC	CASSFTGLARPGANVLTF
16	TRBV12-3/TRBV12-4	many	.	TRBJ2-2	TGTGCCAGCAGTCAACAATCCGGGCTCCGCACCGGGGAGCTGTTTTTT	CASSQQSGLRTGELFF
14	TRBV5-1	.	TRBD1	TRBJ2-5	TGCGCCAGCAGCATAGGACAGGGTCGGGAGACCCAGTACTTC	CASSIGQGRETQYF
15	TRBV28	.	.	TRBJ2-2	TGTGCCAGCAGCCTCACCGGGGGCCCCACCGGGGAGCTGTTTTTT	CASSLTGGPTGELFF
15	TRBV4-1	few	.	TRBJ2-2	TGCGCCAGCAGCCAACGGAGCGAATTGGTCGGGGAGCTGTTTTTT	CASSQRSELVGELFF
13	TRBV20-1	few	TRBD1	TRBJ1-1	TGCAGTGCTGGGACAGGGTGGAACACTGAAGCTTTCTTT	CSAGTGWNTEAFF
17	TRBV4-1	.	.	TRBJ2-4	TGCGCCAGCAGCCAAGTTTTGACACGATTAGCCAAAAACATTCAGTACTTC	CASSQVLTRLAKNIQYF
17	TRBV14	.	TRBD1	TRBJ1-6	TGTGCCAGCAGCCCGTCCGACAGGGAATTGTATAATTCACCCCTCCACTTT	CASSPSDRELYNSPLHF
16	TRBV20-1	.	TRBD2	TRBJ2-1	TGCAGTGCTAGAGTGGCTAGCGGGGGGGCCATCGGTGAGCAGTTCTTC	CSARVASGGAIGEQFF
16	TRBV20-1	few	TRBD2	TRBJ2-1	TGCAGTGCTAGCGCTCCGGGACTAGTTCCCTACAATGAGCAGTTCTTC	CSASAPGLVPYNEQFF
13	TRBV5-1	many	.	TRBJ2-1	TGCGCCAGCAGCATAATACAGGACAATGAGCAGTTCTTC	CASSIIQDNEQFF
15	TRBV20-1	.	.	TRBJ2-2	TGCAGTGCTGGGCCGGGACCTACGAACACCGGGGAGCTGTTTTTT	CSAGPGPTNTGELFF
16	TRBV15	.	.	TRBJ2-2	TGTGCCACCAGCAGAACGCAAGGGTCGGTCACCGGGGAGCTGTTTTTT	CATSRTQGSVTGELFF
14	TRBV2	.	TRBD2	TRBJ2-1	TGTGCCAGCGGGAAGCGGGAGGGCCGCAATGAGCAGTTCTTC	CASGKREGRNEQFF
17	TRBV5-1	.	.	TRBJ2-1	TGCGCCAGCAGCCTGCCGGCGGATTCGAGCTCCTACAATGAGCAGTTCTTC	CASSLPADSSSYNEQFF
14	TRBV5-1	.	.	TRBJ1-1	TGCGCCAGCAGCCAACAGGCTGACAACACTGAAGCTTTCTTT	CASSQQADNTEAFF
14	TRBV12-3/TRBV12-4	few	.	TRBJ1-2	TGTGCCAGCAGTTTAGTGTCAGGGTCCTATGGCTACACCTTC	CASSLVSGSYGYTF
14	TRBV6-1	.	.	TRBJ2-3	TGTGCCAGCCAGGGGGGGCGGGGCACAGATACGCAGTATTTT	CASQGGRGTDTQYF
14	TRBV2	few	TRBD1	TRBJ1-6	TGTGCCAGCACCCCCGGGACAGGGGTATCACCCCTCCACTTT	CASTPGTGVSPLHF
13	TRBV28	.	TRBD2	TRBJ2-4	TGTGCCAGCAGACCTAGCGGGGGCCCCTTACAGTACTTC	CASRPSGGPLQYF
13	TRBV29-1	few	.	TRBJ1-4	TGCAGCGGTGGAGTTCCGGGGAATGAAAAACTGTTTTTT	CSGGVPGNEKLFF
16	TRBV25-1	few	.	TRBJ2-3	TGTGCCAGCAGTGAGGTCCTAGATAGCGGCACAGATACGCAGTATTTT	CASSEVLDSGTDTQYF
16	TRBV9	few	TRBD1	TRBJ1-6	TGTGCCAGCAGCCCTTTTCCCGGACAGGGCGGTTCACCCCTCCACTTT	CASSPFPGQGGSPLHF
13	TRBV10-3	many	TRBD1	TRBJ1-4	TGTGCCATCAGCCGAGGACAGGGTGAAAAACTGTTTTTT	CAISRGQGEKLFF
14	TRBV7-9	.	.	TRBJ2-3	TGTGCCAGCAGCTTATGGGGCCCGGCGGATACGCAGTATTTT	CASSLWGPADTQYF
17	TRBV6-1	.	TRBD1	TRBJ1-4	TGTGCCAGCAGTGCCTGGACCGGGACAGGGGCGGTTGAAAAACTGTTTTTT	CASSAWTGTGAVEKLFF
14	TRBV19	.	TRBD1	TRBJ2-1	TGTGCCAGTAGCACGAGGACAGGGGCCAATGAGCAGTTCTTC	CASSTRTGANEQFF
15	TRBV12-3/TRBV12-4	few	TRBD1	TRBJ2-7	TGTGCCAGCAGTAAGCGACAGGGGAGCACCTACGAGCAGTACTTC	CASSKRQGSTYEQYF
15	TRBV12-3/TRBV12-4	.	TRBD1	TRBJ1-2	TGTGCCAGCAGTCAAACCGGGACAGGCTACTATGGCTACACCTTC	CASSQTGTGYYGYTF